Detailed here is one T cell receptor beta chain. Its cognate antigen is unknown. These data are taken from a study of shared clonotypes between healthy human individuals. On the study more broadly: CD4 naive cells filled three plates per donor, CD4 memory three, CD8 naive two and CD8 memory one.

Study outcomes and limitations: Represented genetic and exposure-history diversity was restricted by having few donors.

The CDR3 loop spans 18 amino acids. V dropped 3 bases and J dropped 0; count of bases not matched to a gene: 8. Germline assignment: CDR1 SGHDT and CDR2 YYEEEE. Generated by immunoSEQ multiplex PCR, the TCRdb table keeps only in-frame clones and is missing some. The sample has around 95,000 clones; 65% to 70% are singletons. Caucasian adults living in Nashville, Tennessee, provided all samples. This chain joins TRBV5-6 and TRBJ2-3, with 12 bases that match TRBD2. The TCR comes from a man aged 25 to 45 in good health. Sequenced input: memory CD8+ T cells sorted from blood. Subset indicated: CD45RO+ cells pooled with CCR7-negative TemRA cells. This chain's CDR3 is CASSSRLAGESSTDTQYF. DNA of the CDR3: TGTGCCAGCAGCTCCAGACTAGCGGGGGAGTCTAGCACAGATACGCAGTATTTT.